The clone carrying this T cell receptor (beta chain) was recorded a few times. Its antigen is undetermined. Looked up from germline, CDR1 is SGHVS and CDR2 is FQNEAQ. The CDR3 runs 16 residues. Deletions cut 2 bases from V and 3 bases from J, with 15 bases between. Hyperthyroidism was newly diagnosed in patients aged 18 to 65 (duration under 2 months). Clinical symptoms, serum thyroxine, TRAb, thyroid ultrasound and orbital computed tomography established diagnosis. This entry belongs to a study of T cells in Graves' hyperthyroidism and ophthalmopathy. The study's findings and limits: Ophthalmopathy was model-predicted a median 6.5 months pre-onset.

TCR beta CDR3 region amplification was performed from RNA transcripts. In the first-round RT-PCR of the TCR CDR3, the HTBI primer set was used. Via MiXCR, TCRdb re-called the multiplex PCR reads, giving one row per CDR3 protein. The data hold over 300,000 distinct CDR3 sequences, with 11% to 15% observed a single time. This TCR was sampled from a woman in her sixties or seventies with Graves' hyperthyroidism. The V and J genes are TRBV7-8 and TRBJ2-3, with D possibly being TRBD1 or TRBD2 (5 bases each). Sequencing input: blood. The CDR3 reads CASSLRGAGGTDTQYF. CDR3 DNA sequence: TGTGCCAGCAGCTTACGAGGGGCTGGGGGTACAGATACGCAGTATTTT. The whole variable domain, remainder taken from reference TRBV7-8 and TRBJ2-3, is GAGVSQSPRYKVAKRGQDVALRCDPISGHVSLFWYQQALGQGPEFLTYFQNEAQLDKSGLPSDRFFAERPEGSVSTLKIQRTQQEDSAVYLCASSLRGAGGTDTQYFGPGTRLTVL.